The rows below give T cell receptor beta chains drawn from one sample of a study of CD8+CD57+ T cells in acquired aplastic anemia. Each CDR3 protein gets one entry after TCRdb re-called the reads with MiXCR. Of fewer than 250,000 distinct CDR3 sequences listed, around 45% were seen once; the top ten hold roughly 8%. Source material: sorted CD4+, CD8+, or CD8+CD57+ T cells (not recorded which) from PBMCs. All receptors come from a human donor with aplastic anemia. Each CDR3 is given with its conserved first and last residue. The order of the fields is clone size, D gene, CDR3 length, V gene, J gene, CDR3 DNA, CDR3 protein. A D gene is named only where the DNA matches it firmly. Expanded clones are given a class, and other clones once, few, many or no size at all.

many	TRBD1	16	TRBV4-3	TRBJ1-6	TGCGCCAGCAGCCTACGTGGGGAGAGGGGGCCCTCACCCCTCCACTTT	CASSLRGERGPSPLHF
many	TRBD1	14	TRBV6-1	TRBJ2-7	TGTGCCAGCACCGGACAGGGGCCAGCCTACGAGCAGTACTTC	CASTGQGPAYEQYF
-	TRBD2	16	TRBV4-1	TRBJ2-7	TGCGCCAGCAGCTACAAGCCTCCTAGCGGCACCTACGAGCAGTACTTC	CASSYKPPSGTYEQYF
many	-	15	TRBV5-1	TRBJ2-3	TGCGCCAGCAGCTTGTCCCCTGACTCCACAGATACGCAGTATTTT	CASSLSPDSTDTQYF
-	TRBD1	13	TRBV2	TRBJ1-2	TGTGCCAGCAGGGGACAGATTAACTATGGCTACACCTTC	CASRGQINYGYTF
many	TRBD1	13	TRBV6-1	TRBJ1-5	TGTGCCAGCAGAGGGACAGACAATCAGCCCCAGCATTTT	CASRGTDNQPQHF
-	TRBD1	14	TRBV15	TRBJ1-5	TGTGCCACCAGTGTAGACAGGGGAAATCAGCCCCAGCATTTT	CATSVDRGNQPQHF
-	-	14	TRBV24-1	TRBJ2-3	TGTGCCACCAGTGATCAGGCCCTCACAGATACGCAGTATTTT	CATSDQALTDTQYF
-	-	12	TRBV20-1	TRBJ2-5	TGCAGTGCTAGCGAGCTCCAAGAGACCCAGTACTTC	CSASELQETQYF
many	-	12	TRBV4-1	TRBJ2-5	TGCGCCAGCAGCCAAGATCTGGAGACCCAGTACTTC	CASSQDLETQYF
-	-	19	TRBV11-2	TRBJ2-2	TGTGCCAGCAGCTCTTACCCGCGCTCGGGCGTGGAGAACACCGGGGAGCTGTTTTTT	CASSSYPRSGVENTGELFF
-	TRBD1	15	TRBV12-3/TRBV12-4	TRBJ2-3	TGTGCCAGCTCCGAGGAACAGGGGGCGTTAGATACGCAGTATTTT	CASSEEQGALDTQYF
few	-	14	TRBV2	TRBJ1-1	TGTGCCAGCGTAAAGGGTGCGGAGTGGACTGAAGCTTTCTTT	CASVKGAEWTEAFF
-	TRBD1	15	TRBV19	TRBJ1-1	TGTGCCACCCGGGACAGGGGGCTGGAGAACACTGAAGCTTTCTTT	CATRDRGLENTEAFF